This is a list of T cell receptor beta chains from one sample in a study of blood T cell repertoires in COVID-19. This table comes from immunoSEQ multiplex PCR, and its TCRdb copy is limited to in-frame clones, with some not included. The sample yields 140,000 to 150,000 clones, around four fifths seen once. Sequenced material: PBMCs or T cells enriched from blood (not recorded which). The receptor set was obtained from a woman aged 40 to 55 who had recovered from COVID-19. CDR3s include the opening cysteine and the closing phenylalanine or tryptophan. D genes are given only for firm matches. For some rows the clone size is stated as once, few or many, or as a class when expanded; others skip it.

V: TRBV4-1
size: -
D: -
J: TRBJ2-7
CDR3: CASSLRVGGADSYEQYF
DNA: TGCGCCAGCAGCCTGCGGGTCGGCGGGGCTGACTCCTACGAGCAGTACTTC

V: TRBV6-1
size: -
D: TRBD2
J: TRBJ2-3
CDR3: CASSVRRFRDYTTDTQYF
DNA: TGTGCCAGCAGTGTCAGGCGGTTCCGGGACTATACCACAGATACGCAGTATTTT

V: TRBV4-2
size: once
D: -
J: TRBJ1-2
CDR3: CASSQEQSNYGYTF
DNA: TGTGCCAGCAGCCAAGAACAGTCTAACTATGGCTACACCTTC

V: TRBV7-8
size: -
D: TRBD1
J: TRBJ1-1
CDR3: CASSPTGGNTEAFF
DNA: TGTGCCAGCAGCCCAACAGGGGGGAACACTGAAGCTTTCTTT

V: TRBV11-2
size: -
D: -
J: TRBJ1-2
CDR3: CASSSSVGAYTF
DNA: TGTGCCAGCAGCTCAAGTGTGGGGGCTTACACCTTC

V: TRBV5-1
size: -
D: -
J: TRBJ1-3
CDR3: CASSLGQGGQGNTIYF
DNA: TGCGCCAGCAGCTTGGGCCAGGGAGGGCAAGGAAACACCATATATTTT

V: TRBV28
size: -
D: TRBD1
J: TRBJ2-1
CDR3: CASRRDRGYNEQFF
DNA: TGTGCCAGCCGCCGGGACAGGGGCTACAATGAGCAGTTCTTC

V: TRBV3-1/TRBV3-2
size: -
D: -
J: TRBJ1-2
CDR3: CASSQARGNYGYTF
DNA: TGTGCCAGCAGCCAGGCCCGGGGGAACTATGGCTACACCTTC

V: TRBV2
size: -
D: -
J: TRBJ1-2
CDR3: CASRETENYGYTF
DNA: TGTGCCAGCAGGGAGACCGAAAACTATGGCTACACCTTC

V: TRBV19
size: -
D: -
J: TRBJ2-1
CDR3: CASSIGLGGSEQFF
DNA: TGTGCCAGTAGTATAGGTCTAGGGGGAAGTGAGCAGTTCTTC

V: TRBV19
size: -
D: TRBD1
J: TRBJ1-6
CDR3: CASSIGQGVNSPLHF
DNA: TGTGCCAGTAGTATCGGTCAGGGGGTTAATTCACCCCTCCACTTT

V: TRBV2
size: -
D: TRBD2
J: TRBJ2-1
CDR3: CASSAFDSGNWDNEQFF
DNA: TGTGCCAGCAGCGCCTTTGATAGCGGGAACTGGGACAATGAGCAGTTCTTC

V: TRBV5-1
size: -
D: TRBD1
J: TRBJ1-5
CDR3: CASSPRTGFNQPQHF
DNA: TGCGCCAGCAGCCCAAGGACAGGTTTCAATCAGCCCCAGCATTTT

V: TRBV3-1/TRBV3-2
size: -
D: -
J: TRBJ1-2
CDR3: CASSPRGTHGYTF
DNA: TGTGCCAGCAGCCCCCGCGGGACTCATGGCTACACCTTC

V: TRBV27
size: -
D: -
J: TRBJ1-5
CDR3: CASSFIGQSNQPQHF
DNA: TGTGCCAGCAGCTTTATTGGACAGTCAAATCAGCCCCAGCATTTT

V: TRBV30
size: -
D: TRBD1
J: TRBJ2-7
CDR3: CAWRLPGQGYEQYF
DNA: TGTGCCTGGAGGCTACCGGGACAGGGCTACGAGCAGTACTTC

V: TRBV18
size: -
D: TRBD2
J: TRBJ2-7
CDR3: CASSPLASGPKLYEQYF
DNA: TGTGCCAGCTCACCACTCGCTAGCGGGCCTAAACTCTACGAGCAGTACTTC

V: TRBV29-1
size: -
D: -
J: TRBJ1-2
CDR3: CSVVGQGREYGYTF
DNA: TGCAGCGTTGTCGGTCAGGGACGGGAGTATGGCTACACCTTC

V: TRBV5-1
size: -
D: TRBD1
J: TRBJ1-1
CDR3: CASSLGQGEAFF
DNA: TGCGCCAGCAGCTTGGGACAGGGGGAAGCTTTCTTT

V: TRBV19
size: once
D: -
J: TRBJ1-3
CDR3: CASTPDRTSGNTIYF
DNA: TGTGCCAGTACCCCCGACAGGACCTCTGGAAACACCATATATTTT

V: TRBV2
size: -
D: TRBD2
J: TRBJ2-3
CDR3: CASSESIAGGQDTQYF
DNA: TGTGCCAGCAGTGAAAGTATAGCGGGGGGGCAAGATACGCAGTATTTT

V: TRBV9
size: -
D: TRBD2
J: TRBJ2-7
CDR3: CASSGTSGSPEQYF
DNA: TGTGCCAGCAGTGGGACTAGCGGGAGCCCCGAGCAGTACTTC

V: TRBV10-3
size: -
D: -
J: TRBJ2-2
CDR3: CAIRTGTGELFF
DNA: TGTGCCATCAGGACAGGCACCGGGGAGCTGTTTTTT

V: TRBV9
size: -
D: -
J: TRBJ2-3
CDR3: CASSVGGGNTDTQYF
DNA: TGTGCCAGCAGCGTAGGCGGGGGCAACACAGATACGCAGTATTTT

V: TRBV18
size: -
D: TRBD2
J: TRBJ2-1
CDR3: CASSPPGGTRGNEQFF
DNA: TGTGCCAGCTCACCACCGGGAGGGACTAGGGGCAATGAGCAGTTCTTC

V: TRBV6-1
size: -
D: TRBD2
J: TRBJ2-7
CDR3: CASSEALAETYEQYF
DNA: TGTGCCAGCAGTGAAGCACTAGCGGAGACCTACGAGCAGTACTTC

V: TRBV27
size: -
D: TRBD1
J: TRBJ1-4
CDR3: CASRDRGREKLFF
DNA: TGTGCCAGCAGGGACAGGGGTCGCGAAAAACTGTTTTTT